Listed below are T cell receptor beta chains from one sample, sequenced in a study of regulatory T cells in long-lasting Graves disease. TCRdb re-derived calls from the multiplex PCR reads in MiXCR, one entry per CDR3 protein. The top ten hold around 19% of the sample, which has hundreds of thousands of distinct CDR3 sequences, around 15% seen once. Separately, the same data were catalogued under a study of T cells in Graves' hyperthyroidism and ophthalmopathy.

The sample in question was peripheral blood mononuclear cells (PBMCs), obtained at new diagnosis, from a patient treated with antithyroid drugs. Receptor source: a woman aged 30 to 39 with Graves disease. Each CDR3 is given with its conserved first and last residue. D genes are given only for firm matches.

d_call v_call cdr3_length cdr3_aa
. TRBV5-1 17 CASSLAGGIGIVAPLHF
. TRBV18 16 CASSPPGRYHTGELFF
. TRBV6-1 13 CASRPTGTGELFF
TRBD1 TRBV24-1 17 CATSDWDSGLSYNEQFF
TRBD2 TRBV12-3/TRBV12-4 17 CASTRGTSGKITYEQYF
TRBD1 TRBV3-1 15 CASSRMGQGAYEQYF
. TRBV7-7 16 CASSPTWGVDTGELFF
TRBD1 TRBV28 15 CASTSTGGGSYGYTF
TRBD1 TRBV20-1 14 CSAAQGAISQPQHF
. TRBV7-2 16 CASSLAGTYSGNTIYF
TRBD2 TRBV6-2/TRBV6-3 14 CASTLSGTSFEQFF
TRBD1 TRBV20-1 15 CSVRTLGQGGYEQYF
. TRBV12-3/TRBV12-4 19 CASSPTTGRTRSGTGELFF
TRBD1 TRBV3-1 13 CASSPDRRVGYTF
. TRBV12-5 16 CASGSQLRPDEYGYTF
TRBD1 TRBV6-1 15 CASSEGGTVNSPLHF
. TRBV6-1 16 CASSPGRYSGSEKLFF
. TRBV5-1 13 CASSQPPGAEQYF
. TRBV18 14 CASSPPGGNTEAFF